This T cell receptor beta chain is from a study of PD-1 blockade in classical Hodgkin lymphoma (dated by TCRdb to 2018 to 2021). With respect to the entire study: Nivolumab dosing was 3 mg/kg intravenously every 2 weeks, continuing until either disease progression or unacceptable toxicity. To define a peripheral blood immune signature of response to PD-1 blockade in classical Hodgkin lymphoma, the study combined TCR beta sequencing with CyTOF. The investigation overall reported the following: Among trial patients, those achieving complete response had baseline diversity similar to that of newly diagnosed patients, while diversity was significantly lower in partial responders and progressors. Baseline TCR diversity was reported as lower in newly diagnosed patients than in healthy donors, and lower still in relapsed/refractory patients. Lower diversity was observed in patients in whom nivolumab was started less than 1 year after ASCT, and these patients were excluded from later analyses so that confounding by immune reconstitution would be avoided. A significant rise by C4D1 was seen in CD4+ but not CD8+ TCR diversity (p=0.0027 vs p=0.16), with the rise being most apparent in complete responders (p=0.02). The study covered only a single clinical trial cohort, and the causes of the repertoire differences, possibly disease activity or prior therapy, were still not defined.

Genomic DNA was isolated using the Qiagen DNeasy kit from unsorted PBMCs as well as from negatively selected CD4+ and CD8+ fractions. TCR beta CDR3 regions were subjected to amplification by immunoSEQ multiplex PCR with primers that anneal to V and J segments. A synthetic immune receptor repertoire was used to minimize amplification bias, and remaining bias was computationally removed after sequencing. As for the original processing: Custom Python scripts were used to quantify repertoire diversity as the Shannon entropy index. Unsorted, CD4+ and CD8+ repertoires were analyzed separately, except for combined analyses in which CD4+ and CD8+ sequences were merged in silico. A clone was considered expanded if an increase in frequency of at least 2-fold after treatment relative to C1D1 was found, and a pseudocount of 0.5 was applied to clones undetected at baseline. Clones with 0 or 1 copy at C1D1 were defined as singleton clones, while clones with 2 or more copies were defined as non-singleton clones. Clones expanded in unsorted samples were labelled as CD4+, CD8+ or unknown by matching protein sequences in sorted samples from the same patient. Wilcoxon tests were applied to paired samples to test diversity changes from C1D1 to C4D1. Not all clones reach the TCRdb copy of this immuneACCESS table, which keeps in-frame sequences only. Checked studies attribute under half of the gap to unresolved V genes and leave the rest unexplained. V and J calls and clone size come straight from that table; D and trimming were deduced from the DNA. A total of fewer than 35,000 clones appear in this sample, approximately 86% of them only once. The ten biggest clones cover approximately 0.45% of the sample.

The trim is 0 bases for V and 7 bases for J, with a gap of 19 bases between the germline ends. The germline V gene sets CDR1 to MGHRA and CDR2 to YSYEKL. The CDR3, from cysteine to phenylalanine, totals 17 residues. Only CDR3 DNA is held: 51 bases, read in frame from base 1. The sample's time point, from its label and the paper: cycle 4 day 1 (C4D1), after about 6 weeks of nivolumab. All trial patients had relapsed after autologous stem cell transplantation, with cohorts A, B and C differing in prior brentuximab vedotin exposure. A Miltenyi CD4+ T cell isolation kit was used for magnetic negative selection to purify CD4+ T cells from thawed PBMCs. The trial cohort comprised approximately 55 patients with relapsed/refractory classical Hodgkin lymphoma whose best overall responses were complete response, partial response or progressive disease. In the multi-cohort phase II CheckMate 205 trial, trial patients received single-agent nivolumab. An independent review committee assessed best overall response by applying the 2007 International Working Group response criteria. Trial PBMCs were collected immediately before nivolumab initiation (C1D1) and during therapy at cycle 2 day 1 and cycle 4 day 1. Peripheral blood was collected in 8 mL Vacutainer Cell Preparation Tubes, from which PBMCs were isolated by centrifugation and then cryopreserved. Purified CD4+ and CD8+ fractions were prepared only for cases in which an additional PBMC sample was available. Magnetically labelled cells were depleted on LS columns in a quadroMACS separator, and the flow-through was collected as the purified fraction.

About this clone: The antigen it binds to is not known. Base quality data are lacking; no much larger clone is found one base away.

The chain is made from TRBV4-1 and TRBJ1-5, with no D gene named confidently. The sequence derives from a human donor with classical Hodgkin lymphoma. The sequencing here drew on CD4+ T cells from blood, taken before the fourth cycle of nivolumab. The nucleotides are TGCGCCAGCAGCCAAGAACCCCCCCGTGCAGTAGGGCAGCCCCAGCATTTT. The encoded protein is CASSQEPPRAVGQPQHF.